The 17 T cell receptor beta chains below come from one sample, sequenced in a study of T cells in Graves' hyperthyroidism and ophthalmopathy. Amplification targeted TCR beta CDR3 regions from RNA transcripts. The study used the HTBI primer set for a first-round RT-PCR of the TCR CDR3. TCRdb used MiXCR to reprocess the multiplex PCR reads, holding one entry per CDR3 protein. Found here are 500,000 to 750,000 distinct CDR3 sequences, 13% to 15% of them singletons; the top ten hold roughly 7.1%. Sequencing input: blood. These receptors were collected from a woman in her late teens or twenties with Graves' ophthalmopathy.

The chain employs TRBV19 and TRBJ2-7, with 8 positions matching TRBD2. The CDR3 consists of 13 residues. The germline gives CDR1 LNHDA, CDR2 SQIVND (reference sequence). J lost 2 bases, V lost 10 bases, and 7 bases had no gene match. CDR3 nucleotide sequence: TGTGCCACTGCGGGAGGCTCCGCCTACGAGCAGTACTTC. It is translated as CATAGGSAYEQYF.

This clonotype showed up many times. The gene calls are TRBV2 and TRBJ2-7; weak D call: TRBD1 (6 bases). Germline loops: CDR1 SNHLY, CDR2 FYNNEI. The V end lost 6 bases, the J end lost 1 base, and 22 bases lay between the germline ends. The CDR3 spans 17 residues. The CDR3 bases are TGTGCCAGCAGCTCCCCACCGGACAGCTGGACTTCCTACGAGCAGTACTTC. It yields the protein CASSSPPDSWTSYEQYF.

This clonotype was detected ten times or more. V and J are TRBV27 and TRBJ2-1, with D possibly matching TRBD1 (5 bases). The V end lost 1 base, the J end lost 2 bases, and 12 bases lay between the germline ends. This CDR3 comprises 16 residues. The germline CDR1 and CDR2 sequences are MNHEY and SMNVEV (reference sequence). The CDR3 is CASSLLRAGPYNEQFF. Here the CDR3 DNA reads TGTGCCAGCAGTTTATTAAGAGCAGGGCCCTACAATGAGCAGTTCTTC.

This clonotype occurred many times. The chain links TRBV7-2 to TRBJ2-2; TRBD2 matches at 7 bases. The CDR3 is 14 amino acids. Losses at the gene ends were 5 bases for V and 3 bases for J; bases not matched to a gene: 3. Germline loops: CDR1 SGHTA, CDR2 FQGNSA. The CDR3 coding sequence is TGTGCCAGCAGCCGGGACTACGACACCGGGGAGCTGTTTTTT. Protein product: CASSRDYDTGELFF. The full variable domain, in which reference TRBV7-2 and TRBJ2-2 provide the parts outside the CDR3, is GAGVSQSPSNKVTEKGKDVELRCDPISGHTALYWYRQSLGQGLEFLIYFQGNSAPDKSGLPSDRFSAERTGGSVSTLTIQRTQQEDSAVYLCASSRDYDTGELFFGEGSRLTVL.

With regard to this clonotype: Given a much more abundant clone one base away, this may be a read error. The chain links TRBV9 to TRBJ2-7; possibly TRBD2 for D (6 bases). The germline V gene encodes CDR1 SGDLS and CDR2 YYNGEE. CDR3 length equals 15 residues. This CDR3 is CASCVGVGGFFEQYF. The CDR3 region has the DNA TGTGCCAGCTGCGTAGGTGTTGGAGGGTTTTTCGAGCAGTACTTC. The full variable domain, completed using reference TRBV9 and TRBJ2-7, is DSGVTQTPKHLITATGQRVTLRCSPRSGDLSVYWYQQSLDQGLQFLIQYYNGEERAKGNILERFSAQQFPDLHSELNLSSLELGDSALYFCASCVGVGGFFEQYFGPGTRLTVT.

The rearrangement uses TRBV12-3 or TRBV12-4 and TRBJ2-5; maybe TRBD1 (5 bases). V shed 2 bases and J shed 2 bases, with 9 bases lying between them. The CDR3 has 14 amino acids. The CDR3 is CASSLRTPQETQYF. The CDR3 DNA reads TGTGCCAGCAGTTTACGGACACCGCAAGAGACCCAGTACTTC.

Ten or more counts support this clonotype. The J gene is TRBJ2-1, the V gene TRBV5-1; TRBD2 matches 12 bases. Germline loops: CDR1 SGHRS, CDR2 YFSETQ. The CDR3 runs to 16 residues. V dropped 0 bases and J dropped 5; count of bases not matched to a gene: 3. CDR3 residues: CASSLGTSGTHNEQFF. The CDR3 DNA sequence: TGCGCCAGCAGCTTGGGGACTAGCGGGACTCACAATGAGCAGTTCTTC.

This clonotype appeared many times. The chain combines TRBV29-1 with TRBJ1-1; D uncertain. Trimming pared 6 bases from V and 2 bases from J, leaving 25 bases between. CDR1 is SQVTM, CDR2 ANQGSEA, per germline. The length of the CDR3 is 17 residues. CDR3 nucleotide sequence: TGCAGCGTAACCCCTGCGGCTACTCGAGGCTATAACACTGAAGCTTTCTTT. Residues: CSVTPAATRGYNTEAFF.

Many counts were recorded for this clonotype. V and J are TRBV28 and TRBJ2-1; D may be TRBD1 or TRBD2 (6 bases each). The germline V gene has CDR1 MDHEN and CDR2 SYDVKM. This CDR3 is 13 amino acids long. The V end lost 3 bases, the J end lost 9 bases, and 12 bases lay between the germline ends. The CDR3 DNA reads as TGTGCCAGCAGTTTTGGGGGGCGCGTTGAGCAGTTCTTC. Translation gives CASSFGGRVEQFF.

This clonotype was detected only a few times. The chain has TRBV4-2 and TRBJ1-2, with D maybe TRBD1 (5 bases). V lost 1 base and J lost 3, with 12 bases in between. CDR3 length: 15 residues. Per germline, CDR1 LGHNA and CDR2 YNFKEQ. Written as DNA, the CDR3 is TGTGCCAGCAGCCAAGTGATATACAGGTACTATGGCTACACCTTC. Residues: CASSQVIYRYYGYTF.

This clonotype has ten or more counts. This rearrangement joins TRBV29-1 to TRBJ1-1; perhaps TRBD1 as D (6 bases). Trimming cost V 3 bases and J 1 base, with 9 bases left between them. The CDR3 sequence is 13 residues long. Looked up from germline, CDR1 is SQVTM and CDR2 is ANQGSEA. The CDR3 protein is CSVEMGQNTEAFF. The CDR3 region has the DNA TGCAGCGTTGAGATGGGACAGAACACTGAAGCTTTCTTT.

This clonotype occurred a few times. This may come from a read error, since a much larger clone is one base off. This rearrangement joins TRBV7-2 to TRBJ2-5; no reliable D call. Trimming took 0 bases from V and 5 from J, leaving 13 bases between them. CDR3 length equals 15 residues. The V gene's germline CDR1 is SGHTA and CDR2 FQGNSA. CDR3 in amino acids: CASSLAALASETQYF. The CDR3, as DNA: TGTGCCAGCAGCTTAGCGGCCTTAGCCAGTGAGACCCAGTACTTC.

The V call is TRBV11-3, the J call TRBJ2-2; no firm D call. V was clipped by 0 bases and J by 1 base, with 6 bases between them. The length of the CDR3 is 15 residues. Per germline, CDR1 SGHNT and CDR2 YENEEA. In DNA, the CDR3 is TGTGCCAGCAGCTTAGATGGTGTGAACACCGGGGAGCTGTTTTTT. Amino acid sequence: CASSLDGVNTGELFF.

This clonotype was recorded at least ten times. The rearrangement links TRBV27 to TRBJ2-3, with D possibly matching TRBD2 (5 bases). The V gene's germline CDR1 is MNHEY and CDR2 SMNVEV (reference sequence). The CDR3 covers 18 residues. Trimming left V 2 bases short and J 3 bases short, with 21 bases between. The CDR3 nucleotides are TGTGCCAGCAGTTTAAGGCAAGGATGGGCTGAGGGTACAGATACGCAGTATTTT. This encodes CASSLRQGWAEGTDTQYF.

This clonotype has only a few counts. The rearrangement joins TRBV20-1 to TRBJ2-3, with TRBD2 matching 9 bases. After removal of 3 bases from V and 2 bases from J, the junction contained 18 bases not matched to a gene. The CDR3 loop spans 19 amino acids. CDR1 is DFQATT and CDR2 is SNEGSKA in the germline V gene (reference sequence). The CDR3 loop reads CSASPHLAGPLLYTDTQYF. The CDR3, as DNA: TGCAGTGCTAGCCCGCACCTAGCGGGACCCTTACTATACACAGATACGCAGTATTTT.

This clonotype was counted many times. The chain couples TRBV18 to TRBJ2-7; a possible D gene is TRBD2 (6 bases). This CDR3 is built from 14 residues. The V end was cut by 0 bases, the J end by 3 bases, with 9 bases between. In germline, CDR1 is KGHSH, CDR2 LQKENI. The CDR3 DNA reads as TGTGCCAGCTCACCACCAGGGGAGGTCTACGAGCAGTACTTC. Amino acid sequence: CASSPPGEVYEQYF.

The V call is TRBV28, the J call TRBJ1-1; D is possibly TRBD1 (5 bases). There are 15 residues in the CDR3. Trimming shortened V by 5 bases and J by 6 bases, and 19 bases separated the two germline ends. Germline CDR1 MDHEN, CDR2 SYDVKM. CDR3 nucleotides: TGTGCCAGCAGTCTACTACAGGACGAGAGCGCTGAAGCTTTCTTT. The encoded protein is CASSLLQDESAEAFF. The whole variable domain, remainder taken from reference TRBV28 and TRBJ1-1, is DVKVTQSSRYLVKRTGEKVFLECVQDMDHENMFWYRQDPGLGLRLIYFSYDVKMKEKGDIPEGYSVSREKKERFSLILESASTNQTSMYLCASSLLQDESAEAFFGQGTRLTVV.